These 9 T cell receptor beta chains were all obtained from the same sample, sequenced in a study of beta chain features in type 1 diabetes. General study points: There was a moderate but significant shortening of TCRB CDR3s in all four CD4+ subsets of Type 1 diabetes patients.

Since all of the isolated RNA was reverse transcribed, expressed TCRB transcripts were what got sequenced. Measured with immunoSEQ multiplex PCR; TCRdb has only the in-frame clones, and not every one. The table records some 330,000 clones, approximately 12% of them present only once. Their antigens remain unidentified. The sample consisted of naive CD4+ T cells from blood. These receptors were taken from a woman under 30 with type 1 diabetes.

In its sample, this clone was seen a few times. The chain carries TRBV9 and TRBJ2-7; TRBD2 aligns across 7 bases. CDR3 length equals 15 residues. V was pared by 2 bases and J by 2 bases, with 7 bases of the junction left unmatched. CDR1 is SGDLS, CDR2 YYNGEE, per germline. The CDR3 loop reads CASSVVASGPYEQYF. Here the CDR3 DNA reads TGTGCCAGCAGCGTCGTGGCTAGCGGACCCTACGAGCAGTACTTC.

CDR3 bases: TGTGCCAGCAGTTACTCGAGACAGGGGGAGACCCAGTACTTC. Translated: CASSYSRQGETQYF. The chain combines TRBV6-6 with TRBJ2-5, with TRBD1 identical over 8 bases. V was pared by 0 bases and J by 5 bases, with 2 bases of the junction left unmatched. Per the germline V gene, CDR1 is MNHNY and CDR2 is SVGAGI (reference sequence). The CDR3 runs to 14 residues.

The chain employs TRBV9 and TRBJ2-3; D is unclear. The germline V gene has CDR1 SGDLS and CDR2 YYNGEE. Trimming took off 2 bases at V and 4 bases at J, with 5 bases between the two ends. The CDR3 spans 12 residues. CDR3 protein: CASSVSADTQYF. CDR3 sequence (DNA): TGTGCCAGCAGCGTTTCCGCAGATACGCAGTATTTT.

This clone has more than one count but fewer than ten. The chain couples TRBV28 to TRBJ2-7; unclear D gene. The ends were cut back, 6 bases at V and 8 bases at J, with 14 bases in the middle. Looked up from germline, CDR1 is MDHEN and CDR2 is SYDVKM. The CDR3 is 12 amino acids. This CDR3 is CASSPYPRKQYF. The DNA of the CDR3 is TGTGCCAGCAGCCCGTATCCGAGGAAGCAGTACTTC.

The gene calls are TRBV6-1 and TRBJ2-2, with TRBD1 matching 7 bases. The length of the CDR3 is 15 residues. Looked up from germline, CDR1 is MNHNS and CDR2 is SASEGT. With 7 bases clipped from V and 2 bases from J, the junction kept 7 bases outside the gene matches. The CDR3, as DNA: TGTGCCAGCAAAACGGGACAGCTAAACACCGGGGAGCTGTTTTTT. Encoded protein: CASKTGQLNTGELFF.

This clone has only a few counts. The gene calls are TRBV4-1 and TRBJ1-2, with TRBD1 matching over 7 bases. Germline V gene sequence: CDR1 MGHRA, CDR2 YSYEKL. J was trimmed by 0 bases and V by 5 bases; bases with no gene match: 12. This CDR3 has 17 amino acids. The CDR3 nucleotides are TGCGCCAGCAGCATCCCGGGACAGCAATATGCTAACTATGGCTACACCTTC. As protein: CASSIPGQQYANYGYTF.

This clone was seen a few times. CDR3 coding DNA: TGTGCCAGCTCACCATTCCTTTCGCAGGGCAATGAGCAGTTCTTC. This sequence encodes CASSPFLSQGNEQFF. V and J are TRBV18 and TRBJ2-1; the D gene is possibly TRBD1 (5 bases). CDR1 is KGHSH and CDR2 is LQKENI in the germline V gene. The CDR3 totals 15 residues. The V end was cut by 2 bases, the J end by 6 bases, with 14 bases between. Using reference TRBV18 and TRBJ2-1 for the parts outside the CDR3, the full variable domain is NAGVMQNPRHLVRRRGQEARLRCSPMKGHSHVYWYRQLPEEGLKFMVYLQKENIIDESGMPKERFSAEFPKEGPSILRIQQVVRGDSAAYFCASSPFLSQGNEQFFGPGTRLTVL.

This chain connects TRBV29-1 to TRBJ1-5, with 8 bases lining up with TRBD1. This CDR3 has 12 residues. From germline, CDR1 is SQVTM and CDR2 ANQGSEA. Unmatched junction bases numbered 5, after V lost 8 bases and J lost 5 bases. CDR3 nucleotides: TGCAGCCCGGACAGGGATCATCAGCCCCAGCATTTT. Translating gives CSPDRDHQPQHF.

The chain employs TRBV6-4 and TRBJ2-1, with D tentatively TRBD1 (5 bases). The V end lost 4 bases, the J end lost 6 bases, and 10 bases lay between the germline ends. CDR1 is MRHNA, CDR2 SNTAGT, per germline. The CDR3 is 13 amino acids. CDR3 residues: CASSVDSVNEQFF. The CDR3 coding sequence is TGTGCCAGCAGTGTCGACAGCGTCAATGAGCAGTTCTTC.